This record concerns one TCR beta chain sequence. Antigen specificity is unknown. CDR1 is SGHTA and CDR2 is FQGNSA in the germline V gene. The CDR3 runs to 14 residues. Germline trimming cut 3 bases from V and 8 bases from J; bases unmatched to any gene: 4. The source of the sample is a study of lymphopenia after photon versus proton radiotherapy. Study results and limitations: Photon-treated patients lost naive T cells and TCR diversity; proton-treated stayed stable. Larger post-nadir TCR diversity loss correlated inversely with survival in deceased patients. Oligoclonal CD8+ Temra expansion after nadir drove photon patients' diversity drop. Only patients who died were analyzed for survival; proton advantage is unproven.

TCRdb's copy holds only in-frame clones and misses some; the assay was immunoSEQ multiplex PCR. The data contain about 45,000 clones, about 85% of them singletons. Sequencing used peripheral blood, obtained from a patient treated with photon-based radiotherapy. The TCR comes from a man aged 35-49 years with gastric cancer. V is TRBV7-2 and J is TRBJ2-1; 10 bases are shared with TRBD2. The CDR3 is CASSLGLAFDEQFF. CDR3 bases: TGTGCCAGCAGCTTGGGACTAGCGTTCGATGAGCAGTTCTTC.